Presented here are 19 T cell receptor beta chains from one specimen sequenced in a study of blood T cell repertoires in COVID-19. Profiling relied on immunoSEQ multiplex PCR, and the TCRdb table lists in-frame clones only, not all of them. The sample carries fewer than 500,000 clones, 85% to 90% recorded once. Sequencing was done on a sample of peripheral blood. The source is a man between 18 and 35 years old with COVID-19, enrolled during active disease.

V is TRBV3-1 (or the pseudogene TRBV3-2) and J is TRBJ2-7, with 13 bases lining up with TRBD2. The germline V gene encodes CDR1 LGHDT and CDR2 YNNKEL (reference sequence). This CDR3 region has 15 residues. Germline trimming cut 4 bases from V and 5 bases from J; bases unmatched to any gene: 5. The DNA for the CDR3 is TGTGCCAGCAGCCCAGGACTAGCGGGAGTCCACGAGCAGTACTTC. This codes for CASSPGLAGVHEQYF.

The V and J genes are TRBV18 and TRBJ1-3; D is unclear. V was trimmed by 4 bases and J by 2 bases, leaving 15 bases between them. Germline V lookup: CDR1 KGHSH, CDR2 LQKENI. The CDR3 spans 16 residues. Here the CDR3 DNA reads TGTGCCAGCTCACGAGCCCTAGCATACCCTGGAAACACCATATATTTT. Protein: CASSRALAYPGNTIYF.

J is TRBJ2-1 and V is TRBV5-1, with 11 bases that match TRBD1. This CDR3 region has 16 residues. V was pared by 5 bases and J by 7 bases, with 11 bases of the junction left unmatched. Germline CDR1 and CDR2: SGHRS and YFSETQ. CDR3 protein: CASRRSRDRGTNEQFF. For the CDR3, the DNA is TGCGCCAGCAGAAGGTCCCGGGACAGGGGGACTAATGAGCAGTTCTTC.

The chain is built from TRBV4-1 and TRBJ2-6; unclear D gene. This CDR3 has 15 amino acids. Germline V gene sequence: CDR1 MGHRA, CDR2 YSYEKL. Trimming removed 6 bases from V and 1 base from J, with 10 bases in between. CDR3 sequence reads: CASSPIHSGANVLTF. The CDR3, as DNA: TGCGCCAGCAGTCCAATTCATTCTGGGGCCAACGTCCTGACTTTC.

This clone occurred once. The CDR3 here is CASSLTWRADEQFF. The CDR3 DNA follows: TGTGCCAGCAGCCTCACCTGGCGGGCCGATGAGCAGTTCTTC. V gene TRBV11-3 combines with J gene TRBJ2-1; D might be TRBD2 (5 bases). Germline assignment: CDR1 SGHNT and CDR2 YENEEA. The germline V and J ends were trimmed by 5 bases and 8 bases, with 16 bases remaining between them. The CDR3 covers 14 residues.

The J gene is TRBJ2-7, the V gene TRBV19; D is uncertain. V gave up 6 bases and J gave up 2 bases, with 11 bases separating them. CDR3 length: 13 residues. In germline, CDR1 is LNHDA, CDR2 SQIVND (reference sequence). The CDR3 spells CASRPAAAYEQYF. Here the CDR3 DNA reads TGTGCCAGTAGGCCGGCGGCAGCCTACGAGCAGTACTTC.

This clone was seen once. This sequence joins TRBV19 and TRBJ2-1, with 12 bases matching TRBD2. The length of the CDR3 is 16 residues. V shed 5 bases and J 4 bases; nucleotides not matched to a gene: 6. Germline CDR1 LNHDA, CDR2 SQIVND (reference sequence). The DNA for the CDR3 is TGTGCCAGTAGTCGACTAGCGGGAGTTATATACAATGAGCAGTTCTTC. Residues: CASSRLAGVIYNEQFF.

This chain links TRBV30 with TRBJ1-3; tentatively, D is TRBD1 (6 bases). This CDR3 contains 15 residues. Germline V lookup: CDR1 GTSNPN, CDR2 SVGIG (reference sequence). Trimming took off 2 bases at V and 0 bases at J, with 11 bases between the two ends. CDR3 in amino acids: CAWSYTGSSGNTIYF. DNA for the CDR3: TGTGCCTGGAGTTATACAGGGAGCTCTGGAAACACCATATATTTT.

J is TRBJ1-4 and V is TRBV18; 8 bases agree with TRBD1. V lost 1 base and J lost 8; bases outside the gene matches: 15. Germline lookup yields CDR1 KGHSH and CDR2 LQKENI. This CDR3 comprises 18 residues. This chain's CDR3 is CASSPLPGTGPFPEKLFF. The CDR3 DNA reads as TGTGCCAGCTCACCACTGCCCGGGACAGGTCCCTTTCCCGAAAAACTGTTTTTT.

This clone came up once. This rearrangement joins TRBV6-5 to TRBJ2-1, with 9 nucleotides matching TRBD1. The CDR3 has 15 residues. CDR1 is MNHEY, CDR2 SVGAGI, per germline. V was clipped by 7 bases and J by 2 bases; unmatched bases: 6. CDR3 amino acids: CASTKDRGPYNEQFF. CDR3 nucleotides: TGTGCCAGCACCAAGGACAGGGGCCCCTACAATGAGCAGTTCTTC.

The chain carries TRBV4-1 and TRBJ1-5, with 9 bases lining up with TRBD1. In germline, CDR1 is MGHRA, CDR2 YSYEKL. J lost 2 bases, V lost 4 bases, and 9 bases had no gene match. The CDR3 has 17 amino acids. The CDR3 region has the DNA TGCGCCAGCAGCCCCCTCACAGGGGGCGCGGGCAATCAGCCCCAGCATTTT. It yields the protein CASSPLTGGAGNQPQHF.

The chain has TRBV24-1 and TRBJ2-2, with 11 bases fitting TRBD2. The junction had 6 bases not matched to a gene; V was cut back by 11 bases and J by 5 bases. This CDR3 has 14 residues. Per the germline V gene, CDR1 is KGHDR and CDR2 is SFDVKD. The CDR3 bases are TGTGCCAGCTCAACTAGCGGGAGTACCGGGGAGCTGTTTTTT. Its translation: CASSTSGSTGELFF.

This clone was observed a single time. The chain uses TRBV7-8 and TRBJ1-5; 8 bases are shared with TRBD1. CDR1 is SGHVS, CDR2 FQNEAQ, per germline. Losses at the gene ends were 1 base for V and 8 bases for J; bases not matched to a gene: 4. CDR3 size: 14 residues. The chain's CDR3 is CASSLDRGKKPQHF. CDR3 DNA: TGTGCCAGCAGCTTAGACAGGGGGAAGAAGCCCCAGCATTTT. The entire variable domain, with the rest obtained from reference TRBV7-8 and TRBJ1-5, is as follows: GAGVSQSPRYKVAKRGQDVALRCDPISGHVSLFWYQQALGQGPEFLTYFQNEAQLDKSGLPSDRFFAERPEGSVSTLKIQRTQQEDSAVYLCASSLDRGKKPQHFGDGTRLSIL.

This clone was found a few times. The sample has other DNA sequences that encode this CDR3 too. DNA for the CDR3: TGTGCCAGCAGTCCCCAGGGGAACACTGAAGCTTTCTTT. This sequence encodes CASSPQGNTEAFF. This sequence joins TRBV12-3 or TRBV12-4 and TRBJ1-1; a weak D match, TRBD1 (5 bases). This CDR3 has 13 amino acids. Trimming stripped 5 bases from V and 1 base from J, with 8 bases between.

The V and J genes are TRBV19 and TRBJ2-2; D gene uncertain. The CDR3 loop spans 12 amino acids. The germline CDR1 and CDR2 sequences are LNHDA and SQIVND (reference sequence). V lost 9 bases and J lost 2, with 7 bases in between. In DNA, the CDR3 is TGTGCCAGCAACCTAAACACCGGGGAGCTGTTTTTT. Protein product: CASNLNTGELFF. The complete variable domain, with remaining parts taken from reference TRBV19 and TRBJ2-2, reads DGGITQSPKYLFRKEGQNVTLSCEQNLNHDAMYWYRQDPGQGLRLIYYSQIVNDFQKGDIAEGYSVSREKKESFPLTVTSAQKNPTAFYLCASNLNTGELFFGEGSRLTVL.

The V gene is TRBV28, the J gene TRBJ2-2, with D unresolved. Germline V lookup: CDR1 MDHEN, CDR2 SYDVKM. The CDR3 extends over 13 amino acids. V was pared by 2 bases and J by 4 bases, with 5 bases between. This chain's CDR3 is CASSLRVTGELFF. CDR3 bases: TGTGCCAGCAGTTTACGTGTCACCGGGGAGCTGTTTTTT.

A single count supports this clone. This chain uses TRBV3-1 (or the pseudogene TRBV3-2) with TRBJ2-1; the match to TRBD2 covers 9 bases. J gave up 3 bases and V 1 base, and 1 base lay outside the gene matches. This CDR3 has 15 residues. Germline CDR1 reads LGHDT; CDR2 reads YNNKEL (reference sequence). The CDR3 is CASSQVAGVYNEQFF. DNA of the CDR3: TGTGCCAGCAGCCAAGTAGCGGGAGTCTACAATGAGCAGTTCTTC.

In this sample, this clone turned up once. This chain links TRBV2 with TRBJ2-1; 8 nucleotides align to TRBD1. Germline loops: CDR1 SNHLY, CDR2 FYNNEI. After removal of 4 bases from V and 7 bases from J, the junction contained 9 bases not matched to a gene. The CDR3 runs to 15 residues. The CDR3 region is CASSGPTGEVNEQFF. CDR3 sequence (DNA): TGTGCCAGCAGTGGCCCGACAGGGGAGGTAAATGAGCAGTTCTTC. The variable domain in full, completed from reference TRBV2 and TRBJ2-1, reads EPEVTQTPSHQVTQMGQEVILRCVPISNHLYFYWYRQILGQKVEFLVSFYNNEISEKSEIFDDQFSVERPDGSNFTLKIRSTKLEDSAMYFCASSGPTGEVNEQFFGPGTRLTVL.

The genes are TRBV6-5 and TRBJ2-7; 9 bases are a match to TRBD2. The germline gives CDR1 MNHEY, CDR2 SVGAGI. There are 14 residues in the CDR3. After removal of 5 bases from V and 6 bases from J, the junction contained 8 bases not matched to a gene. The CDR3, as DNA: TGTGCCAGCAGTCGACTAGCGGCCTCCGGCGAGCAGTACTTC. It yields the protein CASSRLAASGEQYF.